The rows below give T cell receptor beta chains drawn from one sample of a study of blood T cell repertoires in COVID-19. The repertoire was sequenced with immunoSEQ multiplex PCR; TCRdb's copy has only in-frame clones and lacks some. The data show almost 200,000 clones, with around 85% seen just once and under 0.95% held by the top ten. The sample comprised peripheral blood. Receptor source: a man aged 55 to 69 with COVID-19, enrolled during active disease. Both conserved end residues are part of each CDR3. Each record gives: D gene, V gene, J gene, clone size, CDR3 DNA, CDR3 protein. D genes are given only for firm matches. Size is stated for part of the rows, as once, few or many counts, or as a class when the clone is expanded.

TRBD1,TRBV30,TRBJ2-7,few,TGTGCCTGGAGGGAGACAGGGGCGCGGGAGCAGTACTTC,CAWRETGAREQYF
-,TRBV10-3,TRBJ1-2,-,TGTGCCATCAACTTAGGGGATCGCGGTTATGGCTACACCTTC,CAINLGDRGYGYTF
-,TRBV5-1,TRBJ2-7,-,TGCGCCAGCACGACGACAGAGAGCTCCTACGAGCAGTACTTC,CASTTTESSYEQYF
-,TRBV15,TRBJ1-3,-,TGTGCCACCAGCAGAGATCGGCAGGGAGGGACCATATATTTT,CATSRDRQGGTIYF
-,TRBV2,TRBJ1-1,-,TGTGCCAGCAAAATGGACAGCATGAACACTGAAGCTTTCTTT,CASKMDSMNTEAFF
-,TRBV28,TRBJ1-5,-,TGTGCCAGCAGTTTATCGGGCCCGGGGAATCAGCCCCAGCATTTT,CASSLSGPGNQPQHF
-,TRBV6-5,TRBJ2-5,-,TGTGCCAGCAAGTGGGGCCAGCTACAAGAGACCCAGTACTTC,CASKWGQLQETQYF
TRBD1,TRBV12-3/TRBV12-4,TRBJ2-1,-,TGTGCCACCAAGGACAGGAACAATGAGCAGTTCTTC,CATKDRNNEQFF
TRBD2,TRBV9,TRBJ2-3,few,TGTGCCAGCGGAGCTAGCGGCAGCACAGATACGCAGTATTTT,CASGASGSTDTQYF
-,TRBV6-5,TRBJ2-7,-,TGTGCCAGCAGGCCAGGAACGGCCTACGAGCAGTACTTC,CASRPGTAYEQYF
-,TRBV5-4,TRBJ1-2,-,TGTGCCAGCAGCTTGGCCGGCGCGGCCCGAGGGGGCTACACCTTC,CASSLAGAARGGYTF
-,TRBV6-5,TRBJ1-1,-,TGTGCCAGCAGTTACTCGTGGCCAGGGGAAGCTTTCTTT,CASSYSWPGEAFF
-,TRBV9,TRBJ1-6,-,TGTGCCAGCAGCCCCGGAGGGGCCTCCTATAATTCACCCCTCCACTTT,CASSPGGASYNSPLHF
-,TRBV19,TRBJ1-2,-,TGTGCCAGTACCCTAGGGGGTCTCTATGGCTACACCTTC,CASTLGGLYGYTF
-,TRBV30,TRBJ1-2,-,TGTGCCTGGAGTGCTCGGGCGGGGTCCACCTTC,CAWSARAGSTF
TRBD1,TRBV6-5,TRBJ1-2,-,TGTGCCAGCAGCCAGGACAGGGTCTATGGCTACACCTTC,CASSQDRVYGYTF
-,TRBV7-9,TRBJ1-1,-,TGTGCCAGCAGCTTACTAGGGGCGGACACTGAAGCTTTCTTT,CASSLLGADTEAFF
-,TRBV11-3,TRBJ2-1,few,TGTGCCAGCAGCTTGGGCGGGATCTACAGTGAGCAGTTCTTC,CASSLGGIYSEQFF
-,TRBV27,TRBJ1-1,-,TGTGCCAGCAGTTTGGCTGGGAGGACTGAAGCTTTCTTT,CASSLAGRTEAFF
-,TRBV19,TRBJ1-1,-,TGTGCCAGTAGTAGCAGGGGTCGTGGAGAGACTGAAGCTTTCTTT,CASSSRGRGETEAFF
-,TRBV28,TRBJ1-2,-,TGTGCCAGCAGTTTATACCAGGGTAACTATGGCTACACCTTC,CASSLYQGNYGYTF
TRBD1,TRBV5-1,TRBJ2-7,-,TGCGCCAGCAGCTTTACAGGGGAATTCTACGAGCAGTACTTC,CASSFTGEFYEQYF
-,TRBV30,TRBJ1-1,-,TGTGCCTGGGTTCCCGGGGGGCTGGTGAACACTGAAGCTTTCTTT,CAWVPGGLVNTEAFF
TRBD1,TRBV29-1,TRBJ2-2,-,TGCAGCGTTGCTGGACAGGGGATCGGGGAGCTGTTTTTT,CSVAGQGIGELFF
TRBD1,TRBV19,TRBJ1-6,-,TGTGCCAGTAGGACAGGGGATACTTATAATTCACCCCTCCACTTT,CASRTGDTYNSPLHF
TRBD1,TRBV5-1,TRBJ1-1,-,TGCGCCAGCAGCTCCGGACAGGTAATGAACACTGAAGCTTTCTTT,CASSSGQVMNTEAFF
-,TRBV9,TRBJ1-2,-,TGTGCCAGCAGCCGGGGGGGACCCTATGGCTACACCTTC,CASSRGGPYGYTF
-,TRBV12-3/TRBV12-4,TRBJ1-2,once,TGTGCCAGCAGTTTTTGGAGGGCTGGCTACACCTTC,CASSFWRAGYTF
TRBD1,TRBV4-3,TRBJ2-1,-,TGCGCCAGCAGCCCGAACCCCTCCGCAGACAGGGGAGAGTTCTTC,CASSPNPSADRGEFF
-,TRBV29-1,TRBJ1-2,-,TGCAGCGTCCACCACCGGGAGTATGGCTACACCTTC,CSVHHREYGYTF
-,TRBV7-2,TRBJ2-1,-,TGTGCCAGCAGTACGACAGCAACCTCCTACAATGAGCAGTTCTTC,CASSTTATSYNEQFF
TRBD1,TRBV3-1/TRBV3-2,TRBJ2-7,-,TGTGCCAGCAGCCCGACAGGGGTCTACGAGCAGTACTTC,CASSPTGVYEQYF
TRBD1,TRBV24-1,TRBJ2-2,once,TGTGCCACCAGTGATTTTACAGGGGGCGCACGCACCGGGGAGCTGTTTTTT,CATSDFTGGARTGELFF
TRBD2,TRBV4-1,TRBJ2-7,-,TGCGCCAGCAGCCCTTATAGCGGGAGGGCCTACGAGCAGTACTTC,CASSPYSGRAYEQYF
-,TRBV30,TRBJ2-7,-,TGTGCCTGGAGTTCTCAGGGTGGGGAGCAGTACTTC,CAWSSQGGEQYF
TRBD1,TRBV19,TRBJ1-2,few,TGTGCCAGTAGTATAGTGTCACAGGGGAACTATGGCTACACCTTC,CASSIVSQGNYGYTF
TRBD1,TRBV6-5,TRBJ1-2,-,TGTGCCAGCAGTTACTCAGGCAGGGGGTGGGATGGCTACACCTTC,CASSYSGRGWDGYTF
TRBD1,TRBV6-2/TRBV6-3,TRBJ1-1,-,TGTGCCAGCAGTACGCAGTCGACAGGGGCCAGCACTGAAGCTTTCTTT,CASSTQSTGASTEAFF
TRBD1,TRBV7-6,TRBJ1-1,-,TGTGCCAGCAGTAATAGAAGGGACAGGACGCGGGCCAACACTGAAGCTTTCTTT,CASSNRRDRTRANTEAFF
-,TRBV15,TRBJ2-7,-,TGTGCCACCAGCAGAGATGGGGCAGGGGATTCCTACGAGCAGTACTTC,CATSRDGAGDSYEQYF
TRBD2,TRBV18,TRBJ2-7,-,TGTGCCAGCTCACCCGCGGGAGGGGACTACGAGCAGTACTTC,CASSPAGGDYEQYF
-,TRBV6-1,TRBJ1-5,-,TGTGCCAGCAGTGAAAGGGGATTAAGGTATCAGCCCCAGCATTTT,CASSERGLRYQPQHF
-,TRBV19,TRBJ1-2,-,TGTGCCAGTAGTCTCGGGAGATTTAACTATGGCTACACCTTC,CASSLGRFNYGYTF
TRBD1,TRBV5-1,TRBJ1-2,-,TGCGCCAGCAGCCCCCTGACAGGGAAGGATGGCTACACCTTC,CASSPLTGKDGYTF
-,TRBV18,TRBJ1-6,-,TGTGCCAGCTCATACAACGGGTATAATTCACCCCTCCACTTT,CASSYNGYNSPLHF
-,TRBV30,TRBJ1-5,-,TGTGCCTGGAGTGTTTCCGGGGAAAGTGGTCAGCCCCAGCATTTT,CAWSVSGESGQPQHF
-,TRBV6-1,TRBJ2-3,-,TGTGCCAGCAGTGATTGGGGATTAGCGGTGGGCACAGATACGCAGTATTTT,CASSDWGLAVGTDTQYF
TRBD1,TRBV27,TRBJ2-1,-,TGTGCCAGCAGTCCCGTTGGGACAGGGCCCTGGGGTGAGCAGTTCTTC,CASSPVGTGPWGEQFF
TRBD1,TRBV3-1/TRBV3-2,TRBJ2-5,once,TGTGCCAGCAGCCCGCCCGGGACAGTAAAGGGGGCCCAGTACTTC,CASSPPGTVKGAQYF
-,TRBV5-4,TRBJ2-7,-,TGTGCCAGCAGCTTGGGAGAATCGGGAGAGCAGTACTTC,CASSLGESGEQYF
-,TRBV11-1,TRBJ2-7,once,TGTGCCAGCAGCACCAACCCCCAGGGTGCCTACGAGCAGTACTTC,CASSTNPQGAYEQYF
-,TRBV6-4,TRBJ2-2,-,TGTGCCAGCAGCCAGCAGGCGAACACCGGGGAGCTGTTTTTT,CASSQQANTGELFF
-,TRBV12-5,TRBJ1-5,-,TGTGCTAGTGGTTTGGTACCATTGGGCGGGAAGGGTAGAAATCAGCCCCAGCATTTT,CASGLVPLGGKGRNQPQHF
-,TRBV11-3,TRBJ2-1,-,TGTGCCAGCAGCTTTCGGGGTGAGCAGTTCTTC,CASSFRGEQFF
-,TRBV28,TRBJ1-6,-,TGTGCCAGCAGCTACCTGGGCCGATCACCCCTCCACTTT,CASSYLGRSPLHF
-,TRBV24-1,TRBJ2-5,-,TGTGCCACCAGTGATGACTATCAACGGGGGGCACAAGAGACCCAGTACTTC,CATSDDYQRGAQETQYF
TRBD1,TRBV9,TRBJ2-2,-,TGTGCCAGCAGCCCCCGGGGACAGGGGACCACCGGGGAGCTGTTTTTT,CASSPRGQGTTGELFF